A selection of T cell receptor beta chains follows, all from one sample in a study of tumor-infiltrating lymphocytes in oesophageal squamous cell carcinoma. Via MiXCR, TCRdb re-called the PCR reads, giving one row per CDR3 protein. The sample records about 13,000 distinct CDR3 sequences, roughly 47% being singletons. The specimen was blood. These receptors were collected from a male donor with esophageal squamous cell carcinoma. Each CDR3 is given with its conserved first and last residue. The order of the fields is D gene, clone size, V gene, J gene, CDR3 protein, CDR3 DNA. A D gene is named only where the DNA matches it firmly. Rows may omit the clone size; those that give it use once, few, many or a size class.

d_gene: -
abundance: -
v_gene: TRBV12-3/TRBV12-4
j_gene: TRBJ2-3
CDR3aa: CASSLGEISTDTQYF
CDR3nt: TGTGCCAGCAGTTTGGGGGAGATAAGCACAGATACGCAGTATTTT

d_gene: TRBD2
abundance: -
v_gene: TRBV6-2/TRBV6-3
j_gene: TRBJ2-7
CDR3aa: CASSELAGYEQYF
CDR3nt: TGTGCCAGCAGTGAACTAGCGGGCTACGAGCAGTACTTC

d_gene: TRBD1
abundance: -
v_gene: TRBV7-4
j_gene: TRBJ2-1
CDR3aa: CASSLGTGIYNKQFF
CDR3nt: TGTGCCAGCAGCTTAGGGACAGGGATCTACAATAAGCAGTTCTTC

d_gene: -
abundance: -
v_gene: TRBV7-2
j_gene: TRBJ2-7
CDR3aa: CASSPAGSPYEQYF
CDR3nt: TGTGCCAGCAGCCCCGCCGGGAGCCCATACGAGCAGTACTTC

d_gene: -
abundance: -
v_gene: TRBV12-3/TRBV12-4
j_gene: TRBJ1-2
CDR3aa: CASSSGYGYTF
CDR3nt: TGTGCCAGCAGTTCAGGGTACGGCTACACCTTC

d_gene: -
abundance: few
v_gene: TRBV7-3
j_gene: TRBJ2-5
CDR3aa: CASSQGGRETQYF
CDR3nt: TGTGCCAGCAGCCAAGGGGGGAGAGAGACCCAGTACTTC

d_gene: -
abundance: -
v_gene: TRBV7-2
j_gene: TRBJ2-3
CDR3aa: CASSLAGGATDTQYF
CDR3nt: TGTGCCAGCAGCTTAGCGGGGGGGGCCACAGATACGCAGTATTTT

d_gene: -
abundance: -
v_gene: TRBV6-1
j_gene: TRBJ2-7
CDR3aa: CASSEPNTAYEQYF
CDR3nt: TGTGCCAGCAGTGAACCGAACACGGCCTACGAGCAGTACTTC

d_gene: -
abundance: -
v_gene: TRBV7-3
j_gene: TRBJ2-5
CDR3aa: CASSLRASKGWDEQYF
CDR3nt: TGTGCCAGCAGCTTAAGAGCTAGCAAGGGTTGGGATGAGCAGTACTTC

d_gene: TRBD2
abundance: once
v_gene: TRBV11-2
j_gene: TRBJ2-1
CDR3aa: CASSLRLAGDGSYNEQFF
CDR3nt: TGTGCCAGCAGCTTGAGGTTAGCGGGAGACGGCTCCTACAATGAGCAGTTCTTC

d_gene: -
abundance: -
v_gene: TRBV5-1
j_gene: TRBJ2-2
CDR3aa: CATSEKNTGELFF
CDR3nt: TGCGCCACCTCGGAGAAGAACACCGGGGAGCTGTTTTTT

d_gene: -
abundance: -
v_gene: TRBV7-9
j_gene: TRBJ2-4
CDR3aa: CASSLATGFAKNIQYF
CDR3nt: TGTGCCAGCAGCTTAGCCACAGGGTTCGCCAAAAACATTCAGTACTTC

d_gene: -
abundance: -
v_gene: TRBV5-1
j_gene: TRBJ1-5
CDR3aa: CASSPGLNRVNQPQHF
CDR3nt: TGCGCCAGCAGCCCGGGCCTCAACAGGGTAAATCAGCCCCAGCATTTT

d_gene: -
abundance: -
v_gene: TRBV5-2
j_gene: TRBJ2-7
CDR3aa: CASSSLTGDEQYF
CDR3nt: TGTGCCAGCAGCTCCCTGACCGGTGACGAGCAGTACTTC

d_gene: -
abundance: -
v_gene: TRBV7-1
j_gene: TRBJ2-7
CDR3aa: CASSERAGFRQSYEQYF
CDR3nt: TGTGCCAGCAGCGAACGCGCCGGATTCAGACAGTCCTACGAGCAGTACTTC

d_gene: -
abundance: -
v_gene: TRBV7-6
j_gene: TRBJ2-1
CDR3aa: CASSLVRTTYNEQFF
CDR3nt: TGTGCTAGCAGCTTAGTAAGGACAACATACAATGAGCAGTTCTTC

d_gene: -
abundance: medium-sized
v_gene: TRBV7-2
j_gene: TRBJ2-7
CDR3aa: CASSLSEYEQYF
CDR3nt: TGTGCCAGCAGCTTAAGCGAATACGAGCAGTACTTC

d_gene: -
abundance: many
v_gene: TRBV11-2
j_gene: TRBJ2-7
CDR3aa: CASSFNRETGEQYF
CDR3nt: TGTGCCAGCAGTTTTAACAGGGAGACCGGCGAGCAGTACTTC

d_gene: -
abundance: -
v_gene: TRBV6-1
j_gene: TRBJ2-4
CDR3aa: CASMLQGGSKNIQYF
CDR3nt: TGTGCCAGCATGCTACAGGGAGGGTCCAAAAACATTCAGTACTTC

d_gene: TRBD1
abundance: -
v_gene: TRBV12-3/TRBV12-4
j_gene: TRBJ2-2
CDR3aa: CASSLYNRGRGNTGELFF
CDR3nt: TGTGCCAGCAGTTTATATAACAGGGGGCGTGGAAACACCGGGGAGCTGTTTTTT

d_gene: -
abundance: many
v_gene: TRBV19
j_gene: TRBJ2-2
CDR3aa: CASSPSTPKTLFF
CDR3nt: TGTGCCAGTAGCCCATCAACACCAAAAACACTGTTTTTT

d_gene: -
abundance: -
v_gene: TRBV7-8
j_gene: TRBJ1-3
CDR3aa: CASSFSGAGNTIYF
CDR3nt: TGTGCCAGCAGCTTTTCAGGCGCAGGAAACACCATATATTTT

d_gene: TRBD2
abundance: once
v_gene: TRBV5-3
j_gene: TRBJ2-7
CDR3aa: CASSDPGTSVYEQYF
CDR3nt: TGTGCCAGCAGCGATCCCGGGACTAGCGTCTACGAGCAGTACTTC

d_gene: TRBD2
abundance: few
v_gene: TRBV7-6
j_gene: TRBJ2-1
CDR3aa: CASSLAVGTSPSHEQFF
CDR3nt: TGTGCCAGCAGCTTAGCCGTCGGGACTAGCCCTTCTCATGAGCAGTTCTTC

d_gene: TRBD2
abundance: once
v_gene: TRBV7-8
j_gene: TRBJ2-1
CDR3aa: CASSSALGSGGNEQFF
CDR3nt: TGTGCCAGCAGCTCTGCCCTGGGTAGCGGGGGGAACGAGCAGTTCTTC

d_gene: TRBD1
abundance: few
v_gene: TRBV7-9
j_gene: TRBJ2-1
CDR3aa: CASSTDRVSYNEQFF
CDR3nt: TGTGCCAGCAGCACGGACAGGGTATCCTACAATGAGCAGTTCTTC

d_gene: -
abundance: -
v_gene: TRBV6-1
j_gene: TRBJ2-1
CDR3aa: CASSEVREQNNEQFF
CDR3nt: TGTGCCAGCAGTGAAGTGAGGGAGCAGAACAATGAGCAGTTCTTC

d_gene: -
abundance: medium-sized
v_gene: TRBV7-8
j_gene: TRBJ1-5
CDR3aa: CASSPLTGPGQPQHF
CDR3nt: TGTGCCAGCAGCCCACTGACCGGACCCGGACAGCCCCAGCATTTT

d_gene: TRBD1
abundance: -
v_gene: TRBV6-6
j_gene: TRBJ1-1
CDR3aa: CASSYFRDRVNTEAFF
CDR3nt: TGTGCCAGCAGTTACTTCAGGGACAGGGTAAACACTGAAGCTTTCTTT

d_gene: TRBD2
abundance: once
v_gene: TRBV10-2
j_gene: TRBJ2-7
CDR3aa: CASSHRIMGGTYEQYF
CDR3nt: TGCGCCAGCAGCCACCGGATAATGGGAGGGACCTACGAGCAGTACTTC

d_gene: -
abundance: once
v_gene: TRBV12-3/TRBV12-4
j_gene: TRBJ2-1
CDR3aa: CASSFLGSNEQFF
CDR3nt: TGTGCCAGCAGTTTTTTGGGGTCCAATGAGCAGTTCTTC

d_gene: TRBD1
abundance: once
v_gene: TRBV9
j_gene: TRBJ2-7
CDR3aa: CASSGQGLSPYEQYF
CDR3nt: TGTGCCAGCAGCGGACAGGGCTTGAGCCCCTACGAGCAGTACTTC

d_gene: TRBD1
abundance: many
v_gene: TRBV28
j_gene: TRBJ2-7
CDR3aa: CASSLPTYRGPDYEQYF
CDR3nt: TGTGCCAGCAGTTTACCCACCTACAGGGGACCGGACTACGAGCAGTACTTC

d_gene: -
abundance: many
v_gene: TRBV7-9
j_gene: TRBJ1-2
CDR3aa: CASSLAPLNPYGYTF
CDR3nt: TGTGCCAGCAGCTTAGCCCCCCTGAATCCCTATGGCTACACCTTC

d_gene: TRBD2
abundance: many
v_gene: TRBV11-3
j_gene: TRBJ2-7
CDR3aa: CASNQGLLSYEQYF
CDR3nt: TGTGCCAGCAACCAGGGACTACTGTCCTACGAGCAGTACTTC

d_gene: -
abundance: medium-sized
v_gene: TRBV11-3
j_gene: TRBJ2-5
CDR3aa: CASSLVSWGKSETQYF
CDR3nt: TGTGCCAGCAGCTTAGTGTCGTGGGGCAAGTCAGAGACCCAGTACTTC

d_gene: -
abundance: many
v_gene: TRBV12-5
j_gene: TRBJ2-7
CDR3aa: CASGLDLYEQYF
CDR3nt: TGTGCTAGTGGTCTTGACCTCTACGAGCAGTACTTC

d_gene: -
abundance: many
v_gene: TRBV10-3
j_gene: TRBJ2-7
CDR3aa: CAISVRDNQSPLHF
CDR3nt: TGTGCCATCAGCGTCCGGGACAACCAGTCACCCCTCCACTTC

d_gene: TRBD2
abundance: few
v_gene: TRBV28
j_gene: TRBJ2-5
CDR3aa: CASSLGLADQETQYF
CDR3nt: TGTGCCAGCAGTTTAGGACTAGCGGACCAAGAGACCCAGTACTTC

d_gene: -
abundance: few
v_gene: TRBV11-2
j_gene: TRBJ2-5
CDR3aa: CASSFRGLETQYF
CDR3nt: TGTGCCAGCAGCTTTCGGGGATTAGAGACCCAGTACTTC

d_gene: -
abundance: few
v_gene: TRBV7-2
j_gene: TRBJ2-3
CDR3aa: CASSLVRGSTDTQYF
CDR3nt: TGTGCCAGCAGCTTAGTAAGGGGTAGCACAGATACGCAGTATTTT

d_gene: TRBD2
abundance: once
v_gene: TRBV28
j_gene: TRBJ2-1
CDR3aa: CASSTLAGGPGYNEQFF
CDR3nt: TGTGCCAGCAGTACCCTAGCGGGAGGGCCGGGCTACAATGAGCAGTTCTTC

d_gene: -
abundance: many
v_gene: TRBV27
j_gene: TRBJ1-5
CDR3aa: CASSRGPDQPQHF
CDR3nt: TGTGCCAGCAGTAGAGGGCCGGATCAGCCCCAGCATTTT

d_gene: TRBD2
abundance: -
v_gene: TRBV7-9
j_gene: TRBJ2-1
CDR3aa: CASSPAAGVGNEQFF
CDR3nt: TGTGCCAGCAGCCCGGCAGCGGGAGTTGGGAATGAGCAGTTCTTC

d_gene: TRBD1
abundance: medium-sized
v_gene: TRBV28
j_gene: TRBJ2-3
CDR3aa: CASSFAAGTGGGLGGTDTQYF
CDR3nt: TGTGCCAGCAGTTTTGCGGCGGGGACAGGGGGAGGACTAGGAGGGACAGATACGCAGTATTTT

d_gene: TRBD1
abundance: many
v_gene: TRBV4-1
j_gene: TRBJ2-7
CDR3aa: CASSQASTGPYEQYF
CDR3nt: TGCGCCAGCAGCCAAGCCTCGACAGGGCCGTACGAGCAGTACTTC

d_gene: -
abundance: few
v_gene: TRBV12-3/TRBV12-4
j_gene: TRBJ2-5
CDR3aa: CASAGRLQETQYF
CDR3nt: TGTGCCAGCGCAGGGCGTCTCCAAGAGACCCAGTACTTC

d_gene: -
abundance: -
v_gene: TRBV5-1
j_gene: TRBJ2-5
CDR3aa: CASSYNSGERETQYF
CDR3nt: TGCGCCAGCAGCTACAATTCAGGGGAAAGAGAGACCCAGTACTTC

d_gene: -
abundance: many
v_gene: TRBV11-3
j_gene: TRBJ2-5
CDR3aa: CASSLVPRSVYQETQYF
CDR3nt: TGTGCCAGCAGCTTAGTACCAAGGAGTGTTTATCAAGAGACCCAGTACTTC

d_gene: TRBD2
abundance: few
v_gene: TRBV9
j_gene: TRBJ2-5
CDR3aa: CASSVGTSGMGETQYF
CDR3nt: TGTGCCAGCAGCGTCGGGACTAGCGGGATGGGAGAGACCCAGTACTTC

d_gene: TRBD2
abundance: medium-sized
v_gene: TRBV7-6
j_gene: TRBJ2-7
CDR3aa: CASSLASGRYNEQYF
CDR3nt: TGTGCCAGCAGCTTAGCTAGCGGGAGATACAATGAGCAGTACTTC

d_gene: -
abundance: -
v_gene: TRBV7-8
j_gene: TRBJ2-7
CDR3aa: CVSSLVQVDEQYF
CDR3nt: TGTGTCAGCAGCTTAGTACAGGTTGACGAGCAGTACTTC

d_gene: TRBD2
abundance: -
v_gene: TRBV7-6
j_gene: TRBJ2-1
CDR3aa: CASSLSSGSSHNEQFF
CDR3nt: TGTGCCAGCAGCTTATCTAGCGGGAGTTCCCACAATGAGCAGTTCTTC

d_gene: TRBD1
abundance: -
v_gene: TRBV7-8
j_gene: TRBJ2-3
CDR3aa: CASVTGFTDTQYF
CDR3nt: TGTGCCAGCGTGACAGGGTTTACAGATACGCAGTATTTT

d_gene: TRBD1
abundance: -
v_gene: TRBV18
j_gene: TRBJ2-7
CDR3aa: CASSPPTGLGSYEQYF
CDR3nt: TGTGCCAGCTCACCACCGACAGGGCTAGGTTCATACGAGCAGTACTTC

d_gene: -
abundance: -
v_gene: TRBV27
j_gene: TRBJ2-1
CDR3aa: CASSALIGWGYNEQFF
CDR3nt: TGTGCCAGCAGTGCCCTTATAGGCTGGGGGTACAATGAGCAGTTCTTC

d_gene: TRBD2
abundance: -
v_gene: TRBV7-6
j_gene: TRBJ2-5
CDR3aa: CASSLLAGQETQYF
CDR3nt: TGTGCCAGCAGCTTATTAGCGGGTCAAGAGACCCAGTACTTC

d_gene: -
abundance: -
v_gene: TRBV27
j_gene: TRBJ2-3
CDR3aa: CASSSPHTQYF
CDR3nt: TGTGCCAGCAGTTCACCCCATACGCAGTATTTT

d_gene: -
abundance: -
v_gene: TRBV7-4
j_gene: TRBJ2-7
CDR3aa: CAHRGGPHSYEQYF
CDR3nt: TGTGCCCACCGAGGGGGACCGCACTCCTACGAGCAGTACTTC

d_gene: TRBD1
abundance: -
v_gene: TRBV6-1
j_gene: TRBJ2-1
CDR3aa: CASSERQGVYEQFF
CDR3nt: TGTGCCAGCAGTGAACGACAGGGGGTCTATGAGCAGTTCTTC